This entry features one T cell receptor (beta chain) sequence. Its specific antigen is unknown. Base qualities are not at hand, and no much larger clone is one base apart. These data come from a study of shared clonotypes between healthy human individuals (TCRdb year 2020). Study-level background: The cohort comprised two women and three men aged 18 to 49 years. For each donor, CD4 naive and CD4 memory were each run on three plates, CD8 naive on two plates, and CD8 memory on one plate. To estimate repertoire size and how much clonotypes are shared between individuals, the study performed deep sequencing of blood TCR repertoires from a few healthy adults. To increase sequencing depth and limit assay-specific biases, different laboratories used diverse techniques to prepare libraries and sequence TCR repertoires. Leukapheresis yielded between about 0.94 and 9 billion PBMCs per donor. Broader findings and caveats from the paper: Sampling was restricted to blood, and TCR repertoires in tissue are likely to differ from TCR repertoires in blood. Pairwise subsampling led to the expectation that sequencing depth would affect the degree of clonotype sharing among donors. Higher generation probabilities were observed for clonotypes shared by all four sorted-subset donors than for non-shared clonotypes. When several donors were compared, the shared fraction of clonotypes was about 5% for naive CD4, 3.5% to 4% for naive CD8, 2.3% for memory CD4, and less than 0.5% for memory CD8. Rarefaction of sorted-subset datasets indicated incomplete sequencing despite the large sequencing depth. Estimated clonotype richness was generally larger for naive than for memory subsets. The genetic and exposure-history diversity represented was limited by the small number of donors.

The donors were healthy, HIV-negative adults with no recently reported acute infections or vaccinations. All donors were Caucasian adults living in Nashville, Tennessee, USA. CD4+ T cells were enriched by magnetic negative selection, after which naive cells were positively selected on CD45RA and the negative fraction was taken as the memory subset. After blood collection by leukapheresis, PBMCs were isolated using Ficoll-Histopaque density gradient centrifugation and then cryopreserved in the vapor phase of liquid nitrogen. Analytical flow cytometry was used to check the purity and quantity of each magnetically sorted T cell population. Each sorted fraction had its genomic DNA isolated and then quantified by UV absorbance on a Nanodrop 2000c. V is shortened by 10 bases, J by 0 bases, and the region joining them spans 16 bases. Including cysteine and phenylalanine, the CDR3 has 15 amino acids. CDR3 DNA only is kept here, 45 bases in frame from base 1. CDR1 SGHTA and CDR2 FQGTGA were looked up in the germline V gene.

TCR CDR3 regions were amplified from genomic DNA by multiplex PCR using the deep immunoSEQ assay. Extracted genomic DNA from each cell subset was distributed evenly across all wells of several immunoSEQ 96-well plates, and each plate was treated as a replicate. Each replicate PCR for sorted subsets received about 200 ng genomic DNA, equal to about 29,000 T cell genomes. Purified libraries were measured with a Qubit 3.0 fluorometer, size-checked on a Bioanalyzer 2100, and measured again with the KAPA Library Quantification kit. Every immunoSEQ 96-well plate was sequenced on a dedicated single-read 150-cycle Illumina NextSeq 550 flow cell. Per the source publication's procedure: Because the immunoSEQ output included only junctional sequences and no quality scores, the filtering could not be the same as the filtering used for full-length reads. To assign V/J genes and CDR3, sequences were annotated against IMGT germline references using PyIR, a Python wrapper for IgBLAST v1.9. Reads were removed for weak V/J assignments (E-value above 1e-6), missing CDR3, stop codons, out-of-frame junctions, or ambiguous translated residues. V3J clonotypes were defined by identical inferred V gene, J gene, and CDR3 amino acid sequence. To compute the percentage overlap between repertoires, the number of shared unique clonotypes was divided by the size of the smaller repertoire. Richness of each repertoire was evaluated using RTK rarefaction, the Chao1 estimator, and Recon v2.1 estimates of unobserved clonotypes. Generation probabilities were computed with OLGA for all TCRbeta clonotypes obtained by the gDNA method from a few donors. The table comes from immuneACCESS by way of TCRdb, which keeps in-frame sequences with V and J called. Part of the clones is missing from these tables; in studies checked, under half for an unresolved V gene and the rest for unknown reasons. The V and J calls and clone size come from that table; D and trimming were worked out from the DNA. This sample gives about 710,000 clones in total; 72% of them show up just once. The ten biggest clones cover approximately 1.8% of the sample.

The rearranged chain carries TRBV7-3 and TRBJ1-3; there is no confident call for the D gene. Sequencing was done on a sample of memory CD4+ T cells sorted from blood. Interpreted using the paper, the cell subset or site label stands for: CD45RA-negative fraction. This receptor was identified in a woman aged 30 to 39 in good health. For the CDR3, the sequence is CATYRRRDSGNTIYF. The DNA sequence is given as TGTGCCACCTACCGGAGACGGGACTCTGGAAACACCATATATTTT.